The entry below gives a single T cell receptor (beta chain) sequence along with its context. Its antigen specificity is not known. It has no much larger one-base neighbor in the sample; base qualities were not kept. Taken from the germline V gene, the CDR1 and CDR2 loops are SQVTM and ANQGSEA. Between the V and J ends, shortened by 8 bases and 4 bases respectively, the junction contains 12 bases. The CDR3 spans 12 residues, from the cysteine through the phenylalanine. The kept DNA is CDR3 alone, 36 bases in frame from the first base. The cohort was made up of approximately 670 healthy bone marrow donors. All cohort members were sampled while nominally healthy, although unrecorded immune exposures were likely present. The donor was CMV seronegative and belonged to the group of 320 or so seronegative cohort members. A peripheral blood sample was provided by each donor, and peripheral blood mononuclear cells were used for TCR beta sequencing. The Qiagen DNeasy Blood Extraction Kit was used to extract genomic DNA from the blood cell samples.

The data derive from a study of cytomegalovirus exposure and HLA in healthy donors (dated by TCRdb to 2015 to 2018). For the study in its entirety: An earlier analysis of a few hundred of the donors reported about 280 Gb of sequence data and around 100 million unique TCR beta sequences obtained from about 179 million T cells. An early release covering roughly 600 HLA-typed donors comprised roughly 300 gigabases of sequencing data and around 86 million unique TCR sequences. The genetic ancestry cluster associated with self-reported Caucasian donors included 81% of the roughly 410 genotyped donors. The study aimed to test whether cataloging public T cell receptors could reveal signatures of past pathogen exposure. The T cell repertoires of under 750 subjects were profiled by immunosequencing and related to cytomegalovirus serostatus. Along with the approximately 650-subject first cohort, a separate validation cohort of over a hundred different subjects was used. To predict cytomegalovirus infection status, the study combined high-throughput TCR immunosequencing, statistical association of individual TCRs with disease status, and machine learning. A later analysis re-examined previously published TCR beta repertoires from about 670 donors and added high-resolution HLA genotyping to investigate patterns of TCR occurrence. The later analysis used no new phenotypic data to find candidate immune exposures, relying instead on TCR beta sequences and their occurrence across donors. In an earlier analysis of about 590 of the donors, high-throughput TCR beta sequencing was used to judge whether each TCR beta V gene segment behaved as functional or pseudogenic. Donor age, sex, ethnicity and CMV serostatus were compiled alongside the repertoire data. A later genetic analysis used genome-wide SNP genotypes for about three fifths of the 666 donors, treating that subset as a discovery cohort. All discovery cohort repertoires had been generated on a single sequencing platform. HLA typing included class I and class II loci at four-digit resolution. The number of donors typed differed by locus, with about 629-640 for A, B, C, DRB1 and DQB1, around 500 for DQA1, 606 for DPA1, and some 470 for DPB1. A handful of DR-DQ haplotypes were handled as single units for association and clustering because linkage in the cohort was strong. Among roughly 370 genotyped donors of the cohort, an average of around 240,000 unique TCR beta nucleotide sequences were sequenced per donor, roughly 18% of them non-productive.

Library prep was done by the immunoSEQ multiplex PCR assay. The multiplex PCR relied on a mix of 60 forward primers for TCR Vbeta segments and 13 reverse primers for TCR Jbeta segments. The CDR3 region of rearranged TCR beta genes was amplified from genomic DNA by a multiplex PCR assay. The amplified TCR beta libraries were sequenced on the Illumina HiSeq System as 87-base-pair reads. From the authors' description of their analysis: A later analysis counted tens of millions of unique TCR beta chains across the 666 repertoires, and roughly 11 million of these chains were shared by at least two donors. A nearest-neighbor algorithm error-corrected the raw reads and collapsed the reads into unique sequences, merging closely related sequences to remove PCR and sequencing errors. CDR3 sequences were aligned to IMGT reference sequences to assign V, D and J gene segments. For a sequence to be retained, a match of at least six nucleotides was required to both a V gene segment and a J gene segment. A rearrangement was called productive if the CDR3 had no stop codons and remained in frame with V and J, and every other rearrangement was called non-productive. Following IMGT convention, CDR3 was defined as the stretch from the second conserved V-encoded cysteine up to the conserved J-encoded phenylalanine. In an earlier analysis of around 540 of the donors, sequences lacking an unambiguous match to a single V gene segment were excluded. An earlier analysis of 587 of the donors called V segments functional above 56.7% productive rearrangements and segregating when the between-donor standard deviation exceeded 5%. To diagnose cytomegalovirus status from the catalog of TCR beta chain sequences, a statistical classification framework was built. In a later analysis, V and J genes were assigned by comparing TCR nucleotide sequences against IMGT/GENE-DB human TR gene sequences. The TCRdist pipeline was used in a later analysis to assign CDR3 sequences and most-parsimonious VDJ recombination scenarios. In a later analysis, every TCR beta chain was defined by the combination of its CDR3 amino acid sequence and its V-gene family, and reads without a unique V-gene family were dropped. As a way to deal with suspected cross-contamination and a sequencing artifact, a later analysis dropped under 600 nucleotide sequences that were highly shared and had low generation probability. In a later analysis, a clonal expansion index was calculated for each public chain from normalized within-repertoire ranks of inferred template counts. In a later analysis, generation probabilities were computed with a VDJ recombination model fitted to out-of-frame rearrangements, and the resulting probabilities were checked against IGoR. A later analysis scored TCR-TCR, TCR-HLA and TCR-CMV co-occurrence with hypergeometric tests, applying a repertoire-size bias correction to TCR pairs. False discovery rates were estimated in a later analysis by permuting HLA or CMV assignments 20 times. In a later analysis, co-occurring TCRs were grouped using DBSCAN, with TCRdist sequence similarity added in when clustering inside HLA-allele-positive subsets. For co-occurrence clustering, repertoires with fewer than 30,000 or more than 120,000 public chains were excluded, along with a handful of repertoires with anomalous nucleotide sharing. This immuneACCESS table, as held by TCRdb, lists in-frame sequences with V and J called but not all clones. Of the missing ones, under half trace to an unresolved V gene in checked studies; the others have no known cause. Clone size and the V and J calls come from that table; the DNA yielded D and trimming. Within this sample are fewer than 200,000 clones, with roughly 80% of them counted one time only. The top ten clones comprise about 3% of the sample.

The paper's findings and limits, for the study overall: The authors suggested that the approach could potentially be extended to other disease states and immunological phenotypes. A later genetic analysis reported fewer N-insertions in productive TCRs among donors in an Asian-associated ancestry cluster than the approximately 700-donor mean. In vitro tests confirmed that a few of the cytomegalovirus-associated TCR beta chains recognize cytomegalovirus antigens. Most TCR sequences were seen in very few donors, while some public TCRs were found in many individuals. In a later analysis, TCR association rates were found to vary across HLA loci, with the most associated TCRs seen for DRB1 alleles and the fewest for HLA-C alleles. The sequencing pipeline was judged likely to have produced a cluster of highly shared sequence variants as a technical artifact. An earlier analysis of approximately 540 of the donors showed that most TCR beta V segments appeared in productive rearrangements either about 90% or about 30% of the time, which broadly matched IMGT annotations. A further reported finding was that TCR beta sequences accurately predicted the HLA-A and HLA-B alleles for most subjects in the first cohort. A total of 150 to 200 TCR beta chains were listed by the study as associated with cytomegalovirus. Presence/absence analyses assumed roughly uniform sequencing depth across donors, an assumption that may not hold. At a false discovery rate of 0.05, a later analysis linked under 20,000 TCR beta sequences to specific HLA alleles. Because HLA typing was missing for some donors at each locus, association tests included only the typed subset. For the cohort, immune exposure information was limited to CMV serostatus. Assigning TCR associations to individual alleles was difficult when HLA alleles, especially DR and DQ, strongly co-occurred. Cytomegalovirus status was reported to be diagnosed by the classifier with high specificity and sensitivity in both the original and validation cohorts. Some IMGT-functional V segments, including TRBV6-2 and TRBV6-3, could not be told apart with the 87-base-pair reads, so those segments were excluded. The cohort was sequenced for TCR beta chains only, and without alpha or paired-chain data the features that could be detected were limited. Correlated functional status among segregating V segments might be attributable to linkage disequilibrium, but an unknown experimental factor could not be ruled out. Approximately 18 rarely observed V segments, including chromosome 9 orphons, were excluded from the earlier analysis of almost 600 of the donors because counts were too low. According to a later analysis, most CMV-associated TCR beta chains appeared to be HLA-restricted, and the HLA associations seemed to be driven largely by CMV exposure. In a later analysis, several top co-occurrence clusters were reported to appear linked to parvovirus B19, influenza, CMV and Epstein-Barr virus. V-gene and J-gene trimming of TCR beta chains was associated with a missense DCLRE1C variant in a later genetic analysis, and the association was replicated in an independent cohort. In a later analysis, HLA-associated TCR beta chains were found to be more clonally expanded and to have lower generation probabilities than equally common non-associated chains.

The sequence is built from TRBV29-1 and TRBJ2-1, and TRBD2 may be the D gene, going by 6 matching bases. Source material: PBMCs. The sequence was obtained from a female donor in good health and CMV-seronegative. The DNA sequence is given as TGCAGCACTAAACTAGCTTACAATGAGCAGTTCTTC. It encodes CSTKLAYNEQFF.